The clone carrying this T cell receptor (beta chain) is a singleton in its sample. The source of the sample is a study of blood T cell repertoires in COVID-19. V shed 2 bases and J shed 9 bases, with 7 bases lying between them. The CDR3 totals 11 residues. Germline loops: CDR1 SEHNR, CDR2 FQNEAQ (reference sequence). This table comes from immunoSEQ multiplex PCR, and its TCRdb copy is limited to in-frame clones, with some not included. The data show tens of thousands of clones, over 85% seen once. Sequenced input: peripheral blood. The gene calls are TRBV7-9 and TRBJ1-1; possible D gene TRBD1, 6 bases. This clonotype was sampled from a man aged 45-65 years with acute or convalescent COVID-19. This CDR3 reads CASSLQGKAFF. CDR3 nucleotides: TGTGCCAGCAGCTTACAGGGGAAAGCTTTCTTT.